This TCR beta chain was recorded in a study of shared T cell receptors in the human thymus. With 2 bases clipped from V and 5 bases from J, the junction kept 6 bases outside the gene matches. This CDR3 is built from 15 residues. The germline V gene encodes CDR1 GTSNPN and CDR2 SVGIG (reference sequence). This clone was counted once. Libraries were prepared by immunoSEQ multiplex PCR; TCRdb keeps only in-frame clonotypes and omits some of them. This table has approximately 580,000 clones, approximately 80% appearing once. These sequences were also reported in another study, on human thymus T cells. That work states: The donor group consisted of healthy Finnish infants who were having corrective surgery for congenital heart defects. Thymic samples were excised during corrective heart operations. Thymic and blood repertoires showed apparently biased V and J gene usage. Related research described strongly overlapping thymic repertoires in unrelated people.

J is TRBJ2-5 and V is TRBV30; 12 bases fit TRBD2. This TCR came from a boy under three years old with a congenital heart defect. Sequences were obtained from thymocytes. The DNA for the CDR3 is TGTGCCTGGAGTTCTAGCGGGAGGGGCGGGGAGACCCAGTACTTC. Amino acid sequence: CAWSSSGRGGETQYF.